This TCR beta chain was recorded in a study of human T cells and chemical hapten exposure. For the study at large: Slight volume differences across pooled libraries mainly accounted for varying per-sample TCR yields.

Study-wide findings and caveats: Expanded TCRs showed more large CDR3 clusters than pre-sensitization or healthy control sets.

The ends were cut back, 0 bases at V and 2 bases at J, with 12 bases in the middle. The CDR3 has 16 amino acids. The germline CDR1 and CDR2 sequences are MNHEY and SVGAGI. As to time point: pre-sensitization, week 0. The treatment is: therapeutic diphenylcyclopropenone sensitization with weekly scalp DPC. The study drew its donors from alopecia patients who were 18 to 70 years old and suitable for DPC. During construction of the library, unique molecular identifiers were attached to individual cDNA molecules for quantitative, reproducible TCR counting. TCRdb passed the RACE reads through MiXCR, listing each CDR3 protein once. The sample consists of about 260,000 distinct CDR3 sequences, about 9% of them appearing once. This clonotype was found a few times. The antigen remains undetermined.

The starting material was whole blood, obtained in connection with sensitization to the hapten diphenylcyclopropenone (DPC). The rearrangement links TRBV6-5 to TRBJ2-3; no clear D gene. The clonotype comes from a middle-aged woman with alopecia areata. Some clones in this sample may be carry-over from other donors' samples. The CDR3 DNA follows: TGTGCCAGCAGTTACTCGCCGCAGGATTACACAGATACGCAGTATTTT. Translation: CASSYSPQDYTDTQYF.